Below are 22 T cell receptor beta chains sequenced from a single sample in a study of blood T cell repertoires in COVID-19. TCRdb's copy holds only in-frame clones and misses some; the assay was immunoSEQ multiplex PCR. The sample includes some 190,000 clones, approximately 85% seen only once; the top ten take approximately 5.1%. Sequenced input: peripheral blood. Receptor source: a woman aged 70 to 79 with active or convalescent COVID-19.

The CDR3 region is CASSFRGAREQYF. Here the CDR3 DNA reads TGTGCCAGCAGCTTTCGGGGGGCGCGGGAGCAGTACTTC. This chain uses TRBV7-3 with TRBJ2-7; weak D call: TRBD2 (7 bases). The CDR3 has 13 residues. In germline, CDR1 is SGHTA, CDR2 FQGTGA. Trimming left V 3 bases short and J 7 bases short, with 13 bases between.

The V gene is TRBV6-5, the J gene TRBJ2-6; D is unclear. Trimming pared 2 bases from V and 4 bases from J, leaving 9 bases between. This CDR3 is 15 amino acids long. Germline V gives CDR1 MNHEY, CDR2 SVGAGI. The CDR3 reads CASSYMGLGANVLTF. CDR3 nucleotides: TGTGCCAGCAGTTACATGGGCCTGGGGGCCAACGTCCTGACTTTC.

The rearrangement links TRBV11-2 to TRBJ2-7; D may be TRBD1 (5 bases). This CDR3 spans 14 amino acids. V was clipped by 2 bases and J by 5 bases, with 13 bases between them. The V gene's germline CDR1 is SGHAT and CDR2 FQNNGV. The CDR3 loop reads CASSLQGRFHEQYF. The CDR3 nucleotides are TGTGCCAGCAGCTTACAGGGAAGGTTCCACGAGCAGTACTTC. Full variable domain (missing parts from reference TRBV11-2 and TRBJ2-7): EAGVAQSPRYKIIEKRQSVAFWCNPISGHATLYWYQQILGQGPKLLIQFQNNGVVDDSQLPKDRFSAERLKGVDSTLKIQPAKLEDSAVYLCASSLQGRFHEQYFGPGTRLTVT.

The chain uses TRBV28 and TRBJ1-2; 7 nucleotides agree with TRBD1. V was clipped by 4 bases and J by 4 bases; unmatched bases: 3. Per the germline V gene, CDR1 is MDHEN and CDR2 is SYDVKM. CDR3 size: 13 residues. CDR3 nucleotide sequence: TGTGCCAGCAGTTACGACAGGGTCTATGGCTACACCTTC. Its translation is CASSYDRVYGYTF.

The chain recombines TRBV6-5 with TRBJ1-1; TRBD1 aligns across 7 bases. The length of the CDR3 is 14 residues. The V and J ends lost 5 bases and 6 bases, in that order; junction bases with no gene match: 9. The germline V gene has CDR1 MNHEY and CDR2 SVGAGI. The CDR3 here is CASSLRGETAEAFF. DNA of the CDR3: TGTGCCAGCAGTCTCAGGGGGGAGACAGCTGAAGCTTTCTTT.

This clone was seen only once. V usage is TRBV25-1 and J usage is TRBJ2-3, with 14 bases identical to TRBD2. The J segment lost 1 base and the V segment lost 2 bases, leaving 2 bases of the junction unmatched. The CDR3 spans 17 residues. Germline V gives CDR1 MGHDK, CDR2 SYGVNS. The CDR3 sequence: CASSEPGLAGGTDTQYF. The CDR3 nucleotides are TGTGCCAGCAGTGAACCGGGACTAGCGGGAGGCACAGATACGCAGTATTTT.

This clone has more than one count but fewer than ten. The chain is built from TRBV4-1 and TRBJ1-6; D perhaps matches TRBD1 (5 bases). Germline V gives CDR1 MGHRA, CDR2 YSYEKL. The germline V and J ends were trimmed by 0 bases and 1 base, with 16 bases remaining between them. CDR3 length equals 19 residues. The CDR3 DNA sequence: TGCGCCAGCAGCCAAGATGATTCGGCAGGGTATTCCTATAATTCACCCCTCCACTTT. Protein sequence: CASSQDDSAGYSYNSPLHF.

The chain links TRBV29-1 to TRBJ1-5; D is perhaps TRBD1 (6 bases). Trimming took off 3 bases at V and 2 bases at J, with 8 bases between the two ends. The CDR3 length is 13 residues. Germline lookup yields CDR1 SQVTM and CDR2 ANQGSEA. The CDR3 region is CSVDAGGNQPQHF. The DNA for the CDR3 is TGCAGCGTTGACGCAGGGGGCAATCAGCCCCAGCATTTT.

This chain links TRBV4-1 with TRBJ2-3; 7 bases fit TRBD2. The CDR3 length is 15 residues. Germline V gives CDR1 MGHRA, CDR2 YSYEKL. Unmatched junction bases numbered 6, after V lost 3 bases and J lost 3 bases. The CDR3 DNA reads as TGCGCCAGCAGCCATTCACTAGCGAGTACAGATACGCAGTATTTT. Amino acid sequence: CASSHSLASTDTQYF.

V is TRBV5-1 and J is TRBJ2-5; maybe TRBD1 (6 bases). Per the germline V gene, CDR1 is SGHRS and CDR2 is YFSETQ. CDR3 length equals 15 residues. V was clipped by 4 bases and J by 5 bases, with 18 bases between them. The CDR3 DNA is TGCGCCAGCAGCCCGCAGGGGAAATCCCAGGAGACCCAGTACTTC. Amino acids: CASSPQGKSQETQYF.

The chain recombines TRBV2 with TRBJ2-4; maybe TRBD2 (6 bases). Germline V lookup: CDR1 SNHLY, CDR2 FYNNEI. Deletions cut 3 bases from V and 0 bases from J, with 12 bases between. The CDR3 consists of 16 residues. The CDR3 region has the DNA TGTGCCAGCAGTGAGGGGCGGGACCAAGCCAAAAACATTCAGTACTTC. This encodes CASSEGRDQAKNIQYF.

The chain carries TRBV12-3 or TRBV12-4 and TRBJ1-5; D is unresolved. With 5 bases removed from V and 3 bases from J, the gap between germline ends came to 8 bases. CDR3 length: 13 amino acids. In DNA form, the CDR3 reads TGTGCCAGCAGTGCGGAAGTCAATCAGCCCCAGCATTTT. As protein: CASSAEVNQPQHF.

This chain links TRBV3-1 (or the pseudogene TRBV3-2) with TRBJ2-1; 7 bases map to TRBD2. The germline V gene has CDR1 LGHDT and CDR2 YNNKEL (reference sequence). Trimming cost V 0 bases and J 10 bases; bases outside gene matches: 21. This CDR3 is built from 19 residues. The CDR3 protein is CASSQDPTNSGLKTGEQFF. The CDR3 DNA follows: TGTGCCAGCAGCCAAGATCCCACAAATAGCGGGCTGAAGACGGGGGAGCAGTTCTTC.

Notes on this clone: Germline is not matched at one junction end, which may reflect a read error. The rearrangement joins TRBV5-1 to TRBJ2-1; 10 positions match TRBD2. The length of the CDR3 is 14 residues. CDR1 and CDR2 (germline): SGHRS, YFSETQ. The CDR3 reads CASSLRRLAGAPVF. The CDR3 DNA is TGCGCCAGCAGCTTGCGGAGGCTAGCGGGAGCCCCGGTCTTC.

The DNA for the CDR3 is TGTGCCACCAGCAGAGATTTGCTAGCGGGAGAAAGGTCTGGGGCCAACGTCCTGACTTTC. Translating it yields CATSRDLLAGERSGANVLTF. This sequence joins TRBV15 and TRBJ2-6; the match to TRBD2 covers 10 bases. Germline V gene data show CDR1 as LNHNV and CDR2 as YYDKDF (reference sequence). There are 20 residues in the CDR3. Trimming took 0 bases from V and 1 from J; bases not matched to a gene: 9.

The rearrangement joins TRBV2 to TRBJ1-5; no definite D call. This CDR3 comprises 13 residues. Germline CDR1 reads SNHLY; CDR2 reads FYNNEI. V lost 3 bases, J lost 7 bases, and 10 bases lay in between. As DNA, the CDR3 is TGTGCCAGCAGTGAGGGCCCGAAACAGCCCCAGCATTTT. Protein product: CASSEGPKQPQHF.

The CDR3 protein is CASRGTVSYEQYF. In nucleotides, the CDR3 is TGTGCCAGCAGGGGGACAGTCTCCTACGAGCAGTACTTC. The chain joins TRBV6-5 to TRBJ2-7, with TRBD1 identical over 7 bases. Trimming removed 6 bases from V and 0 bases from J; junction bases left unmatched: 2. This CDR3 is built from 13 residues. Germline CDR1 and CDR2: MNHEY and SVGAGI.

The rearrangement joins TRBV5-5 to TRBJ1-1; no reliable D call. Deletions cut 0 bases from V and 4 bases from J, with 10 bases between. This CDR3 is 14 amino acids long. Germline V CDR1 and CDR2: SGHKS, YYEKEE (reference sequence). In nucleotides, the CDR3 is TGTGCCAGCAGCTTGGGGCACGGGATCACTGAAGCTTTCTTT. Its protein is CASSLGHGITEAFF. Based on the CDR3 plus reference TRBV5-5 and TRBJ1-1, the full variable domain is DAGVTQSPTHLIKTRGQQVTLRCSPISGHKSVSWYQQVLGQGPQFIFQYYEKEERGRGNFPDRFSARQFPNYSSELNVNALLLGDSALYLCASSLGHGITEAFFGQGTRLTVV.

The chain has TRBV3-1 (or the pseudogene TRBV3-2) and TRBJ2-2; D might be TRBD2 (5 bases). Between the trimmed V and J ends, which lost 0 bases and 1 base, there was a span of 15 bases. Per germline, CDR1 LGHDT and CDR2 YNNKEL (reference sequence). This CDR3 is built from 18 residues. CDR3 coding DNA: TGTGCCAGCAGCCAAGATATGCTCGGGGATGAGAACACCGGGGAGCTGTTTTTT. Amino acids: CASSQDMLGDENTGELFF.

J is TRBJ1-4 and V is TRBV2, with 8 bases matching TRBD1. This CDR3 has 14 residues. The germline CDR1 and CDR2 sequences are SNHLY and FYNNEI. V trimming: 8 bases; J trimming: 3 bases; junction bases outside the gene matches: 5. CDR3 in amino acids: CASGTGPANEKLFF. The CDR3 bases are TGTGCCAGCGGGACAGGACCAGCTAATGAAAAACTGTTTTTT. Full variable domain (rest looked up from reference TRBV2 and TRBJ1-4): EPEVTQTPSHQVTQMGQEVILRCVPISNHLYFYWYRQILGQKVEFLVSFYNNEISEKSEIFDDQFSVERPDGSNFTLKIRSTKLEDSAMYFCASGTGPANEKLFFGSGTQLSVL.

The rearrangement links TRBV5-1 to TRBJ2-7; a weak D match, TRBD2 (6 bases). The CDR3 has 14 residues. V lost 1 base, J lost 4 bases, and 12 bases lay in between. The V gene's germline CDR1 is SGHRS and CDR2 YFSETQ. CDR3 nucleotides: TGCGCCAGCAGCTTGATCGGGGGAGAGTACGAGCAGTACTTC. Its protein product is CASSLIGGEYEQYF.

This chain connects TRBV19 to TRBJ1-3; 8 bases are shared with TRBD1. CDR1 is LNHDA, CDR2 SQIVND, per germline (reference sequence). The CDR3 has 16 amino acids. The trim removed 7 bases at V and 0 bases at J, leaving 8 bases unmatched. The CDR3 loop reads CASKTGAYYSGNTIYF. CDR3 DNA: TGTGCCAGTAAGACAGGGGCATACTACTCTGGAAACACCATATATTTT.